The 18 T cell receptor beta chains in this list originate from one sample, sequenced in a study of cytotoxic CD8 clonotypes in ibrutinib-treated CLL. The protocol was immunoSEQ multiplex PCR, while the TCRdb copy is restricted to in-frame clones and leaves out a portion. This table has around 330,000 clones, roughly 70% appearing once. The sequenced sample was PBMCs, obtained after 36 months of ibrutinib treatment. The receptors derive from a human donor with chronic lymphocytic leukemia.

J is TRBJ2-7 and V is TRBV6-6; weak D call: TRBD1 (6 bases). From germline, CDR1 is MNHNY and CDR2 SVGAGI (reference sequence). The CDR3 is 12 residues long. Trimming stripped 10 bases from V and 2 bases from J, with 12 bases between. The CDR3 here is CATRTAAYEQYF. The CDR3 DNA reads as TGTGCCACCCGGACAGCCGCCTACGAGCAGTACTTC.

The chain uses TRBV7-2 and TRBJ2-5; D possibly uses TRBD1 or TRBD2 (5 bases each). V was pared by 1 base and J by 5 bases, with 11 bases between. The CDR3 is 14 residues long. Germline assignment: CDR1 SGHTA and CDR2 FQGNSA. CDR3 sequence reads: CASSLVEGWETQYF. Written as DNA, the CDR3 is TGTGCCAGCAGCTTAGTAGAGGGGTGGGAGACCCAGTACTTC.

This chain joins TRBV7-9 and TRBJ2-7; maybe TRBD1 (6 bases). The V end lost 6 bases, the J end lost 6 bases, and 15 bases lay between the germline ends. Germline lookup yields CDR1 SEHNR and CDR2 FQNEAQ (reference sequence). The CDR3 runs 13 residues. This CDR3 is CASSPGGHREQYF. CDR3 DNA sequence: TGTGCCAGCAGTCCTGGGGGACACCGCGAGCAGTACTTC.

This sequence joins TRBV25-1 and TRBJ2-7; D gene uncertain. Germline CDR1 MGHDK, CDR2 SYGVNS. The CDR3 loop spans 11 amino acids. Trimming pared 10 bases from V and 2 bases from J, leaving 9 bases between. CDR3 protein: CATLGPYEQYF. CDR3 nucleotides: TGTGCCACCCTAGGTCCCTACGAGCAGTACTTC.

The table lists this clone with a count of one. The chain joins TRBV5-1 to TRBJ2-2; D may correspond to TRBD1 or TRBD2 (6 bases each). Per the germline V gene, CDR1 is SGHRS and CDR2 is YFSETQ. V dropped 4 bases and J dropped 1 base, with 14 bases sitting between them. The CDR3 sequence is 16 residues long. CDR3 DNA: TGCGCCAGCAGCCTTGCCGGGGGCTTGAACACCGGGGAGCTGTTTTTT. Translated: CASSLAGGLNTGELFF.

The chain joins TRBV28 to TRBJ2-1; 11 positions match TRBD2. The CDR3 spans 18 residues. J gave up 12 bases and V 3 bases, and 19 bases lay outside the gene matches. Germline values: CDR1 MDHEN, CDR2 SYDVKM. CDR3 in DNA: TGTGCCAGCAGTTTCCTCCTTTCTCTAGCGGGAGGTACTGTCACGCAGTTCTTC. This sequence encodes CASSFLLSLAGGTVTQFF.

The gene calls are TRBV27 and TRBJ2-7, with D unresolved. Germline-derived CDR1 and CDR2 are MNHEY and SMNVEV (reference sequence). CDR3 length equals 14 residues. V dropped 8 bases and J dropped 0 bases, with 14 bases sitting between them. CDR3 in DNA: TGTGCCAGCGGATCGAACGGAGCCTCCTACGAGCAGTACTTC. Amino acid sequence: CASGSNGASYEQYF.

V usage is TRBV7-9 and J usage is TRBJ2-7; the D is unclear. The CDR3 totals 12 residues. The germline V gene has CDR1 SEHNR and CDR2 FQNEAQ (reference sequence). The ends were cut back, 5 bases at V and 0 bases at J, with 5 bases in the middle. CDR3 DNA sequence: TGTGCCAGCAGCCCATCCTCCTACGAGCAGTACTTC. Translated: CASSPSSYEQYF.

This clone occurred a few times. This chain links TRBV2 with TRBJ1-5; 8 nucleotides line up with TRBD1. The CDR3 loop spans 15 amino acids. Germline CDR1 is SNHLY and CDR2 is FYNNEI. V was pared by 2 bases and J by 5 bases, with 5 bases of the junction left unmatched. CDR3 sequence (DNA): TGTGCCAGCAGTGAACCCAGGGGGCGTGATCAGCCCCAGCATTTT. It encodes CASSEPRGRDQPQHF.

The chain employs TRBV18 and TRBJ2-7, with D unresolved. Deletions cut 6 bases from V and 5 bases from J, with 17 bases between. CDR1 is KGHSH and CDR2 is LQKENI in the germline V gene. The CDR3 is 14 residues long. DNA for the CDR3: TGTGCCAGCTCCGACCGTCTCGGGCACGACGAGCAGTACTTC. Encoded protein: CASSDRLGHDEQYF.

This clone has more than one count but fewer than ten. J is TRBJ2-5 and V is TRBV5-1; 7 bases are shared with TRBD1. The CDR3 spans 17 residues. Germline V lookup: CDR1 SGHRS, CDR2 YFSETQ. The junction had 13 bases not matched to a gene; V was cut back by 3 bases and J by 2 bases. Here the CDR3 DNA reads TGCGCCAGCAGCTGGAAGAGGGGGCGACGGGAACAAGAGACCCAGTACTTC. It codes for CASSWKRGRREQETQYF.

The V call is TRBV23-1, the J call TRBJ1-4; TRBD1 aligns across 8 bases. TRBV23-1 is recorded as an ORF, its role being uncertain. This CDR3 is built from 16 residues. Trimming removed 2 bases from V and 2 bases from J; junction bases left unmatched: 4. The CDR3 nucleotides are TGCGCCAGCAGTCAACCAGGGGGCACGACTAATGAAAAACTGTTTTTT. This translates into CASSQPGGTTNEKLFF.

V and J are TRBV19 and TRBJ2-1; a possible D gene is TRBD2 (5 bases). The CDR3 length is 14 residues. V was clipped by 7 bases and J by 9 bases, with 19 bases between them. Germline CDR1 reads LNHDA; CDR2 reads SQIVND (reference sequence). The CDR3 bases are TGTGCCAGTAAAAGACCGGGAAATCGGCCTGAGCAGTTCTTC. Translated: CASKRPGNRPEQFF. Using reference TRBV19 and TRBJ2-1 for the parts outside the CDR3, the full variable domain is DGGITQSPKYLFRKEGQNVTLSCEQNLNHDAMYWYRQDPGQGLRLIYYSQIVNDFQKGDIAEGYSVSREKKESFPLTVTSAQKNPTAFYLCASKRPGNRPEQFFGPGTRLTVL.

The V call is TRBV6-5, the J call TRBJ1-3; the D is unclear. The germline V gene encodes CDR1 MNHEY and CDR2 SVGAGI. This CDR3 is 12 amino acids long. The V and J ends lost 9 bases and 4 bases respectively, with 10 bases between them. The CDR3 coding sequence is TGTGCCAGTTCTCCCCGGGGAAACACCATATATTTT. Translation gives CASSPRGNTIYF.

The CDR3 sequence is CASSLEVVYNEQFF. The DNA for the CDR3 is TGCGCCAGCAGCTTGGAGGTCGTCTACAATGAGCAGTTCTTC. The chain couples TRBV5-1 to TRBJ2-1; no reliable D call. Germline CDR1 reads SGHRS; CDR2 reads YFSETQ. This CDR3 contains 14 residues. With 0 bases removed from V and 3 bases from J, the gap between germline ends came to 7 bases.

This chain connects TRBV11-2 to TRBJ2-5; 15 bases are a match to TRBD2. From germline, CDR1 is SGHAT and CDR2 FQNNGV. The V segment lost 5 bases and the J segment 4 bases; nucleotides outside the gene matches: 8. The CDR3 consists of 17 residues. CDR3: CASSRTSGGAFSETQYF. CDR3 coding DNA: TGTGCCAGCAGCCGGACTAGCGGGGGGGCATTCTCAGAGACCCAGTACTTC.

The chain couples TRBV19 to TRBJ2-7; 8 nucleotides line up with TRBD1. The V gene end was trimmed by 8 bases and the J gene end by 2 bases; junction bases not matched to a gene: 5. Germline assignment: CDR1 LNHDA and CDR2 SQIVND (reference sequence). The CDR3 extends over 13 amino acids. The CDR3 region is CASGTGQPYEQYF. The DNA for the CDR3 is TGTGCCAGTGGGACAGGCCAACCCTACGAGCAGTACTTC. Together with reference TRBV19 and TRBJ2-7, the CDR3 gives the full variable domain: DGGITQSPKYLFRKEGQNVTLSCEQNLNHDAMYWYRQDPGQGLRLIYYSQIVNDFQKGDIAEGYSVSREKKESFPLTVTSAQKNPTAFYLCASGTGQPYEQYFGPGTRLTVT.

V gene TRBV5-1 combines with J gene TRBJ2-1; the D gene could be TRBD1 or TRBD2 (5 bases each). The V gene's germline CDR1 is SGHRS and CDR2 YFSETQ. The CDR3 is made up of 16 amino acids. V was pared by 1 base and J by 9 bases, with 20 bases between. The CDR3 spells CASSLTLKGKGVEQFF. The CDR3 nucleotides read TGCGCCAGCAGCTTGACTCTCAAGGGGAAGGGAGTTGAGCAGTTCTTC.